This T cell receptor beta chain was sequenced in a study of blood T cell repertoires in COVID-19. This CDR3 region has 20 residues. Germline V gives CDR1 LGHDT, CDR2 YNNKEL (reference sequence). V lost 0 bases to trimming and J lost 2 bases; unmatched junction nucleotides: 11. Measured with immunoSEQ multiplex PCR; TCRdb has only the in-frame clones, and not every one. The sample records about 250,000 clones, about nine tenths being singletons. This sequence was found in a man between 18 and 29 years old who had recovered from COVID-19. Sequencing was done on a sample of PBMCs or T cells enriched from blood (not recorded which). The chain couples TRBV3-1 (or the pseudogene TRBV3-2) to TRBJ2-6; 9 nucleotides agree with TRBD2. For the CDR3, the DNA is TGTGCCAGCAGCCAAGAGGCGGGTAGCGGGGGAAAAACTGGGGCCAACGTCCTGACTTTC. This gives the protein CASSQEAGSGGKTGANVLTF.